This T cell receptor (beta chain) was captured by sequencing in a study of blood T cells in healthy people across ages. Study results and limitations: Higher naive T cell percentage went strongly together with higher TCR beta diversity.

This clonotype showed up just a few times. Its matching antigen is unknown. Alongside a J-beta primer mix, a sample-barcoded 5' primer served in a second PCR lasting about 7 to 12 cycles. TCRdb used MiXCR to reprocess the 5' RACE reads, holding one entry per CDR3 protein. This table has approximately 730,000 distinct CDR3 sequences, roughly 43% appearing once. The specimen sequenced was blood. This TCR was recovered from a woman in her sixties in good health.

CDR3 protein: CASSLGSVYTF. The CDR3 bases are TGTGCCAGCAGTTTAGGATCTGTCTACACCTTC. The V and J genes are TRBV27 and TRBJ1-2, with D uncertain. Trimming left V 2 bases short and J 10 bases short, with 8 bases between. The length of the CDR3 is 11 residues. From germline, CDR1 is MNHEY and CDR2 SMNVEV (reference sequence).